This T cell receptor beta chain is from a study of T-cell reconstitution after alpha-beta-depleted transplantation in children. During its preparation, the TCRbeta library received unique molecular identifiers. TCRdb processed the PCR reads anew with MiXCR; each CDR3 protein has one entry. The profile shows 130,000 to 150,000 distinct CDR3 sequences, around 10% of them singletons. This clonotype came up many times. Its target is unknown. Study-wide results and limits: Elevated TCRbeta diversity at day 60 was traced, in some patients, to surviving recipient T cells and thymic progenitors. After transplant, at about two months, alpha-beta T cells were reportedly derived from several hundred expanded graft clones. Among T cells one year after transplant, newly produced cells accounted for most counts and diversity.

The source is a female patient between 2 and 15 years old who had a stem cell transplant for congenital amegakaryocytic thrombocytopenia, so the T cells may come from the graft donor. Source: PBMCs, mostly from graft donor cells, taken 180 days after TCRalphabeta/CD19-depleted stem cell transplant.

The CDR3 reads CSVEDGNQPQHF. CDR3 DNA sequence: TGCAGCGTTGAAGATGGGAATCAGCCCCAGCATTTT. This sequence joins TRBV29-1 and TRBJ1-5; D is undetermined. V gave up 0 bases and J gave up 4 bases, with 4 bases separating them. The germline V gene has CDR1 SQVTM and CDR2 ANQGSEA. The CDR3 runs 12 residues.